A few counts support the clone carrying this TCR beta chain. Antigen unknown. The data belong to a study of CD8 T cells in ankylosing spondylitis. General study findings and limits: Ankylosing spondylitis blood appeared to be characterized by a TCR beta motif of 8 or 9 highly homologous variants.

TCRdb re-called the 5' RACE reads with MiXCR, one entry per CDR3 protein. The sample records some 140,000 distinct CDR3 sequences, roughly 17% being singletons. Material for sequencing was blood, either unsorted or a sorted T cell fraction (not recorded which). The receptor was isolated from a male donor with ankylosing spondylitis.

CDR3 sequence (DNA): TGTGCCAGGGACCGGGGGTGCACAGATACGCAGTATTTT. This translates into CARDRGCTDTQYF. The chain combines TRBV6-2 or TRBV6-3 with TRBJ2-3; perhaps TRBD2 as D (6 bases). This CDR3 is 13 amino acids long. V lost 9 bases and J 1 base, leaving 11 bases between the germline ends. CDR1 and CDR2 from the germline V gene are MNHEY and SVGEGT.